This TCR beta chain is from a study of T cells after posttransplantation cyclophosphamide. Study-wide findings and caveats: TRB overlap between skin or GI tissue T cells and blood was limited. Later post-transplant blood repertoires were often dominated by donor CD8+ memory clones. After PTCy, TRB diversity resembled that of CNI/methotrexate controls.

This clone was seen ten or more times. The antigen is not known. Cyclophosphamide on days +3 and +4 followed busulfan-fludarabine conditioning and a marrow graft. The V segment lost 1 base and the J segment 5 bases; nucleotides outside the gene matches: 3. The CDR3 has 14 residues. Germline loops: CDR1 MGHRA, CDR2 YSYEKL. The assay was immunoSEQ multiplex PCR, and TCRdb's table has in-frame clones only and misses some. Recorded here are about 14,000 clones, none singletons. The V call is TRBV4-1, the J call TRBJ2-3, with 7 bases that match TRBD2. The clonotype originates from a female patient in her forties who received an allogeneic stem cell transplant from a related donor, was CMV-positive, and had no GVHD. Certain T cells may be donor cells from the graft. The sample here was PBMCs, taken around 1,100 days after allogeneic stem cell transplant with posttransplant cyclophosphamide. In DNA form, the CDR3 reads TGCGCCAGCAGCCAAGCGGGGGGAATAGATACGCAGTATTTT. Amino acid sequence: CASSQAGGIDTQYF.